Included here is one T cell receptor (beta chain) sequence, with context. The length of the CDR3 is 14 residues. Looked up from germline, CDR1 is MNHEY and CDR2 is SMNVEV (reference sequence). J gave up 2 bases and V 10 bases, and 9 bases lay outside the gene matches. CD8 cells classed as naive were CD45RO-negative and positively selected for CCR7, excluding terminally differentiated effector memory CD45RA+ cells. This sample stems from a study of shared clonotypes between healthy human individuals. Assay used: immunoSEQ multiplex PCR; TCRdb lists only in-frame clones, some missing. The table shows about 2,200,000 clones, with around 93% occurring only once.

The material sequenced was naive CD8+ T cells from PBMCs. The receptor's source is a man between 18 and 29 years old in good health. Some clones in this sample may be carry-over from other donors' samples. This chain uses TRBV27 with TRBJ2-7; TRBD2 matches at 9 bases. The CDR3 sequence: CATHGASGAYEQYF. The CDR3 DNA follows: TGTGCCACCCACGGGGCTAGCGGGGCCTACGAGCAGTACTTC.